The rows below give T cell receptor beta chains drawn from one sample of a study of blood T cell repertoires in COVID-19. Repertoires were generated with immunoSEQ multiplex PCR, while TCRdb's copy carries only in-frame clones and drops some. Of some 290,000 clones in the sample, roughly 91% are singletons; the top ten hold about a tenth. The sample was PBMCs or T cells enriched from blood (not recorded which). The receptors here all came from a woman aged 25 to 45 who had recovered from COVID-19. Each CDR3 is given with its conserved first and last residue. Fields, in order: V gene, clone size, J gene, D gene, CDR3 protein, CDR3 DNA. A D gene is named only where the DNA matches it firmly. Some rows have no size entry. The others give once, few or many, or a class for an expanded clone.

>TRBV9|few|TRBJ2-1|TRBD2
CASSGASGRNNEQFF
TGTGCCAGCAGCGGGGCTAGCGGGAGAAACAATGAGCAGTTCTTC
>TRBV18|NA|TRBJ1-2|TRBD1
CASSPGTGWGYGYTF
TGTGCCAGCTCCCCCGGGACAGGGTGGGGTTACGGCTACACCTTC
>TRBV29-1|NA|TRBJ1-5|TRBD1
CSALTGNSNQPQHF
TGCAGCGCGTTGACAGGGAATAGCAATCAGCCCCAGCATTTT
>TRBV5-1|NA|TRBJ2-1|TRBD2
CASSLEFLISGAYNEQFF
TGCGCCAGCAGCTTGGAATTTTTAATTAGCGGGGCATACAATGAGCAGTTCTTC
>TRBV5-1|once|TRBJ2-1|TRBD2
CASSLVSALAGGNEQFF
TGCGCCAGCAGCTTGGTCTCAGCCCTAGCGGGAGGCAATGAGCAGTTCTTC
>TRBV5-1|NA|TRBJ2-1|NA
CASSSGLLDNEQFF
TGCGCCAGCAGCTCCGGACTGTTAGACAATGAGCAGTTCTTC
>TRBV7-6|once|TRBJ2-5|NA
CASSPAVEAQTQYF
TGTGCCAGCAGCCCAGCGGTTGAGGCACAGACCCAGTACTTC
>TRBV6-5|once|TRBJ2-7|NA
CASSYSDRIEQYF
TGTGCCAGCAGTTACTCAGACAGGATCGAGCAGTACTTC
>TRBV5-1|NA|TRBJ1-1|NA
CASSPSQNTEAFF
TGCGCCAGCAGCCCTTCACAGAACACTGAAGCTTTCTTT
>TRBV29-1|NA|TRBJ2-1|TRBD1
CSVGSTGEKWVHEQFF
TGCAGCGTTGGATCTACAGGGGAGAAATGGGTTCATGAGCAGTTCTTC
>TRBV2|NA|TRBJ2-1|TRBD2
CATEGPISGSGSYNEQFF
TGTGCCACCGAAGGCCCAATTAGCGGGAGCGGTTCCTACAATGAGCAGTTCTTC
>TRBV5-1|NA|TRBJ1-4|NA
CASSPVASGGDEKLFF
TGCGCCAGCAGCCCCGTTGCAAGCGGGGGCGATGAAAAACTGTTTTTT
>TRBV18|NA|TRBJ2-7|TRBD2
CASSPGLAGPAGYEQYF
TGTGCCAGCTCGCCGGGACTAGCGGGACCCGCAGGCTACGAGCAGTACTTC
>TRBV27|NA|TRBJ1-2|TRBD1
CASSRYPWDRAPYGYTF
TGTGCCAGCAGTCGCTATCCTTGGGACAGGGCTCCTTATGGCTACACCTTC
>TRBV4-3|NA|TRBJ2-3|NA
CASSQDLAAPSQYF
TGCGCCAGCAGCCAAGATCTGGCGGCCCCCTCGCAGTATTTT
>TRBV5-5|NA|TRBJ2-1|NA
CASSPSVRSPNEQFF
TGTGCCAGCAGCCCCTCGGTGCGGAGCCCCAATGAGCAGTTCTTC
>TRBV29-1|NA|TRBJ2-1|NA
CSVGRNEQFF
TGCAGCGTGGGGAGGAATGAGCAGTTCTTC
>TRBV30|NA|TRBJ2-1|NA
CAWSVQIRLPNEQFF
TGTGCCTGGAGTGTACAAATCAGACTACCCAATGAGCAGTTCTTC
>TRBV5-5|NA|TRBJ2-5|NA
CASSPGGFGETQYF
TGTGCCAGCAGCCCAGGAGGGTTCGGAGAGACCCAGTACTTC
>TRBV2|NA|TRBJ2-1|TRBD2
CASTQVGTSGDNEQFF
TGTGCCAGCACCCAAGTGGGGACTAGCGGCGACAATGAGCAGTTCTTC
>TRBV5-1|NA|TRBJ2-1|NA
CASSLVPSGGGSYNEQFF
TGCGCCAGCAGCTTGGTACCTTCCGGTGGCGGCTCCTACAATGAGCAGTTCTTC
>TRBV28|once|TRBJ2-5|NA
CASRVTGKQETQYF
TGTGCCAGCAGGGTAACAGGGAAACAAGAGACCCAGTACTTC
>TRBV28|NA|TRBJ1-2|NA
CASRTTGEENGYTF
TGTGCCAGCCGTACGACAGGAGAAGAGAATGGCTACACCTTC
>TRBV19|once|TRBJ2-1|NA
CASSIDGGNEQFF
TGTGCCAGTAGTATAGATGGCGGGAATGAGCAGTTCTTC
>TRBV28|few|TRBJ1-4|NA
CASSYTAVNEKLFF
TGTGCCAGCAGCTATACAGCAGTTAATGAAAAACTGTTTTTT
>TRBV27|once|TRBJ1-1|NA
CASSRQDSNTEAFF
TGTGCCAGCAGCCGACAGGACTCGAACACTGAAGCTTTCTTT
>TRBV19|NA|TRBJ2-2|TRBD2
CASSIDGRAFNTGELFF
TGTGCCAGTAGTATAGACGGGAGGGCCTTTAACACCGGGGAGCTGTTTTTT
>TRBV5-4|NA|TRBJ1-2|NA
CASSTREGGYTF
TGTGCCAGCAGCACCAGGGAAGGGGGCTACACCTTC
>TRBV5-1|NA|TRBJ1-2|NA
CASSFSSPNYGYTF
TGCGCCAGCAGCTTTAGCAGCCCTAACTATGGCTACACCTTC
>TRBV4-1|NA|TRBJ2-1|TRBD1
CASSQNRDRNYNEQFF
TGCGCCAGCAGCCAAAACCGGGACAGGAACTACAATGAGCAGTTCTTC
>TRBV19|NA|TRBJ1-5|NA
CASSIGGLVGNQPQHF
TGTGCCAGTAGTATCGGGGGGCTCGTCGGCAATCAGCCCCAGCATTTT
>TRBV5-1|NA|TRBJ2-2|NA
CASSLTGGTGELFF
TGCGCCAGCAGCCTCACCGGGGGAACCGGGGAGCTGTTTTTT
>TRBV11-2|NA|TRBJ2-7|NA
CASSLEDSALWQYF
TGTGCCAGCAGCTTGGAGGACAGCGCTTTGTGGCAGTACTTC
>TRBV5-1|once|TRBJ1-2|NA
CASSSQAGVGYGYTF
TGCGCCAGCAGCTCCCAGGCAGGGGTGGGCTATGGCTACACCTTC
>TRBV14|NA|TRBJ2-1|TRBD2
CASSHEWGGNEQFF
TGTGCCAGCAGCCATGAGTGGGGGGGCAATGAGCAGTTCTTC
>TRBV2|NA|TRBJ2-1|TRBD2
CASSDPSGHYNEQFF
TGTGCCAGCAGTGATCCTAGCGGGCATTACAATGAGCAGTTCTTC
>TRBV29-1|NA|TRBJ1-1|NA
CSVEVVQNTEAFF
TGCAGCGTTGAAGTCGTACAGAACACTGAAGCTTTCTTT
>TRBV7-9|NA|TRBJ1-6|NA
CASSAAGWSGYNSPLHF
TGTGCCAGCAGCGCTGCTGGTTGGTCGGGATATAATTCACCCCTCCACTTT
>TRBV13|NA|TRBJ1-2|TRBD1
CASSRTGFYGYTF
TGTGCCAGCAGTCGGACAGGATTCTATGGCTACACCTTC
>TRBV28|NA|TRBJ2-1|TRBD2
CASSLSGREGVNEQFF
TGTGCCAGCAGTTTATCTGGGCGGGAGGGCGTCAATGAGCAGTTCTTC
>TRBV14|NA|TRBJ2-7|NA
CASSQVIGAYEQYF
TGTGCCAGCAGCCAAGTTATTGGAGCCTACGAGCAGTACTTC
>TRBV7-2|NA|TRBJ1-5|NA
CASSPQGSINQPQHF
TGTGCCAGCAGCCCACAGGGCTCGATAAATCAGCCCCAGCATTTT
>TRBV7-2|NA|TRBJ2-2|TRBD2
CASSTWPAGGILELFF
TGTGCCAGCAGCACCTGGCCAGCGGGAGGTATCTTGGAGCTGTTTTTT
>TRBV6-5|NA|TRBJ2-2|NA
CASSYTPQGGTGELFF
TGTGCCAGCAGTTACACCCCCCAGGGTGGTACCGGGGAGCTGTTTTTT
>TRBV10-3|NA|TRBJ2-1|NA
CAISEAQQHNEQFF
TGTGCCATCAGTGAGGCTCAACAGCACAATGAGCAGTTCTTC
>TRBV9|NA|TRBJ2-7|NA
CASSVYPGEDYEQYF
TGTGCCAGCAGCGTATACCCCGGCGAGGACTACGAGCAGTACTTC
>TRBV10-2|NA|TRBJ1-2|NA
CASTTQEGDYGYTF
TGCGCCAGCACCACCCAGGAGGGAGACTATGGCTACACCTTC
>TRBV7-6|NA|TRBJ2-2|NA
CASSLRGRPTGELFF
TGTGCCAGCAGCTTACGAGGGAGGCCAACCGGGGAGCTGTTTTTT
>TRBV28|NA|TRBJ2-6|NA
CASSSGYPGTGANVLTF
TGTGCCAGCAGTTCAGGCTACCCGGGAACTGGGGCCAACGTCCTGACTTTC
>TRBV11-2|once|TRBJ1-2|NA
CASSYPLGYGYTF
TGTGCCAGCAGCTACCCCCTCGGCTATGGCTACACCTTC
>TRBV30|NA|TRBJ2-6|TRBD2
CAWSFGTTSGANVLTF
TGTGCCTGGAGTTTCGGGACTACGTCTGGGGCCAACGTCCTGACTTTC
>TRBV6-1|NA|TRBJ2-1|TRBD2
CASSEVFFATTSGSHGEQFF
TGTGCCAGCAGTGAAGTTTTCTTTGCTACCACTAGCGGGAGTCACGGTGAGCAGTTCTTC
>TRBV5-1|NA|TRBJ2-7|TRBD1
CASSPDRESYEQYF
TGCGCCAGCAGCCCCGACAGGGAATCCTACGAGCAGTACTTC
>TRBV7-2|NA|TRBJ1-1|TRBD1
CASSLGDRVTEAFF
TGTGCCAGCAGCTTAGGGGACAGGGTTACTGAAGCTTTCTTT
>TRBV28|NA|TRBJ2-1|NA
CASIPIRGVEQFF
TGTGCCAGCATTCCTATCAGGGGGGTTGAGCAGTTCTTC